Given below is one TCR beta chain in context. The target antigen is unknown. The sample belongs to a study of cytomegalovirus exposure and HLA in healthy donors. General observations from the study: HLA restriction was apparent for most CMV-associated TCR beta chains in a later analysis. High specificity and sensitivity for cytomegalovirus status were reported for the classifier. Equally common other TCR beta chains were less clonally expanded than HLA-associated ones, a later analysis found. According to the study, 160 or so TCR beta chains were cytomegalovirus-associated.

The CDR3 length is 15 residues. V shed 7 bases, J shed 6 bases, and the junction held 8 bases outside the gene matches. Germline values: CDR1 MNHNS, CDR2 SASEGT. Amplification used 60 Vbeta primers and 13 Jbeta primers. Some clones are missing from TCRdb's copy, which holds only in-frame ones; the method was immunoSEQ multiplex PCR. The table has roughly 190,000 clones, about four fifths seen once. J is TRBJ2-1 and V is TRBV6-1; 11 bases line up with TRBD2. The sequencing input was PBMCs. This receptor was obtained from a female donor in good health and CMV-seronegative. CDR3 DNA: TGTGCCAGCACCTTTAGACTAGCGGGAAGCAATGAGCAGTTCTTC. Translating gives CASTFRLAGSNEQFF.